Sequencing of this T cell receptor (beta chain) was carried out in a study of identical twins. Points from the study as a whole: Conclusions were based on cross-sectional statistical analysis, without following the same donors.

As to this clonotype: What it binds is not known.

All donors were healthy, and all were Caucasian. After removal of 5 bases from V and 0 bases from J, the junction contained 4 bases not matched to a gene. The CDR3 loop spans 16 amino acids. One entry per CDR3 protein results from TCRdb running MiXCR on the 5' RACE reads. The repertoire has hundreds of thousands of distinct CDR3 sequences, about 20% of them found once; the top ten carry approximately 0.49%. The sample also formed part of further work on yellow fever vaccine responses in identical twins.

The sequence came from a woman in her late teens or twenties in good health. The sequenced sample was CD4+ T cells sorted from blood. The rearrangement joins TRBV12-3 or TRBV12-4 to TRBJ2-6; 7 nucleotides align to TRBD1. The CDR3: CASSRQGSSGANVLTF. CDR3 nucleotides: TGTGCCAGCAGTAGACAGGGATCCTCTGGGGCCAACGTCCTGACTTTC.